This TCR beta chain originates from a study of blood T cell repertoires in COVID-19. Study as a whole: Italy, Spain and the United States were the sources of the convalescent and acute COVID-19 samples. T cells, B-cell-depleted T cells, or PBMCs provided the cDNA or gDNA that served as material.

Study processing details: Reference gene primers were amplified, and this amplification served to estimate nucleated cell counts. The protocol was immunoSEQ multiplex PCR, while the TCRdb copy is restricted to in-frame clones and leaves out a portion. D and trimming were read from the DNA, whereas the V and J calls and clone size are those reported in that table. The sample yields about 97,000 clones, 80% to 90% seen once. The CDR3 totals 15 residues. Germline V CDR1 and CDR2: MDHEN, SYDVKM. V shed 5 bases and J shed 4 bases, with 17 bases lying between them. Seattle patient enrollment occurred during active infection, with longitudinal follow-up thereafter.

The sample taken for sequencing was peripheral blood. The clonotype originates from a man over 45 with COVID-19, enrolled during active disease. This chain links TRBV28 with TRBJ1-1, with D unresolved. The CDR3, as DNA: TGTGCCAGCAGTCCCCTTTGGGCCGGGAGCACTGAAGCTTTCTTT. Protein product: CASSPLWAGSTEAFF.